The rows below give T cell receptor beta chains drawn from one sample of a study of T cell responses to AZD1222 COVID-19 vaccine. Libraries were prepared by immunoSEQ multiplex PCR; TCRdb keeps only in-frame clonotypes and omits some of them. The sample consists of about 180,000 clones, 70% to 90% of them appearing once. The sample in question was peripheral blood, obtained 28 days after the second AZD1222 dose. The receptors were sampled from an adult who received the AZD1222 COVID-19 vaccine. The CDR3 runs from the conserved cysteine through the conserved F or W. D genes are given only for firm matches. A row's size may be missing; if present it is once, few, many or a size class.

CASSQDQNNYGYTF	TGCGCCAGCAGCCAAGATCAAAACAACTATGGCTACACCTTC	14	NA	TRBV4-1	TRBJ1-2	once
CASSLAAAQGEPYF	TGTGCCAGCAGCTTAGCCGCGGCCCAGGGAGAGCCGTACTTC	14	NA	TRBV11-2	TRBJ2-7	NA
CATSDPRQGNTEAFF	TGTGCCACCAGTGATCCCCGACAGGGGAACACTGAAGCTTTCTTT	15	TRBD1	TRBV24-1	TRBJ1-1	NA
CASSQVGASGRVGYQETQYF	TGTGCCAGCAGCCAAGTGGGCGCTAGCGGGAGAGTTGGGTACCAAGAGACCCAGTACTTC	20	TRBD2	TRBV14	TRBJ2-5	once
CASAHIQETQYF	TGTGCCAGCGCGCATATCCAAGAGACCCAGTACTTC	12	NA	TRBV6-5	TRBJ2-5	NA
CASRARDRYTGELFF	TGTGCCAGCAGGGCCCGGGACCGCTACACCGGGGAGCTGTTTTTT	15	NA	TRBV2	TRBJ2-2	NA
CAISDQGGTKNIQYF	TGTGCCATCAGTGACCAGGGGGGGACCAAAAACATTCAGTACTTC	15	NA	TRBV10-3	TRBJ2-4	NA
CASSVGLGAGELFF	TGTGCCAGTAGTGTGGGCCTTGGGGCCGGGGAGCTGTTTTTT	14	NA	TRBV19	TRBJ2-2	NA
CASSLSGADYYNEQFF	TGTGCCAGCAGCTTATCCGGGGCGGACTACTACAATGAGCAGTTCTTC	16	NA	TRBV7-2	TRBJ2-1	NA
CASSWGPTTDTQYF	TGCGCCAGCAGCTGGGGACCAACCACAGATACGCAGTATTTT	14	NA	TRBV5-1	TRBJ2-3	NA
CAISMGLAGAQSMLFF	TGTGCCATCAGTATGGGACTAGCGGGAGCACAAAGCATGCTGTTTTTT	16	TRBD2	TRBV10-3	TRBJ2-2	NA